These 8 T cell receptor beta chains share one sample of origin, sequenced in a study of T cell responses to AZD1222 COVID-19 vaccine. Sequenced by immunoSEQ multiplex PCR; TCRdb stores in-frame clones only, minus some. The table includes under 200,000 clones, roughly 93% detected once. Source: peripheral blood, taken on day 0 of AZD1222 vaccination. These receptors originate from an adult in good health.

V is TRBV11-2 and J is TRBJ1-4, with TRBD1 identical over 10 bases. The V and J ends lost 6 bases and 7 bases, in that order; junction bases with no gene match: 8. Looked up from germline, CDR1 is SGHAT and CDR2 is FQNNGV. The CDR3 consists of 15 residues. Written as DNA, the CDR3 is TGTGCCAGCAGAACACCGGGACAGGGGAGTGAAAAACTGTTTTTT. It codes for CASRTPGQGSEKLFF.

This chain uses TRBV18 with TRBJ2-3; 11 nucleotides align to TRBD2. Germline values: CDR1 KGHSH, CDR2 LQKENI. Trimming removed 6 bases from V and 0 bases from J; junction bases left unmatched: 5. The CDR3 spans 16 residues. The DNA of the CDR3 is TGTGCCAGCTCGCTCCTAGCGGGAGGAAGCACAGATACGCAGTATTTT. The encoded protein is CASSLLAGGSTDTQYF.

This clone was seen once. This chain links TRBV10-2 with TRBJ1-3; 8 bases agree with TRBD1. In germline, CDR1 is WSHSY, CDR2 SAAADI. This CDR3 is built from 15 residues. With 6 bases clipped from V and 0 bases from J, the junction kept 4 bases outside the gene matches. CDR3 loop: CASRVGTGSGNTIYF. The CDR3 DNA reads as TGCGCCAGCAGAGTTGGGACAGGCTCTGGAAACACCATATATTTT.

The rearrangement joins TRBV3-1 (or the pseudogene TRBV3-2) to TRBJ1-2, with a weak D call TRBD1 (6 bases). V lost 2 bases to trimming and J lost 10 bases, with 17 bases between them. The CDR3 spans 14 residues. CDR1 LGHDT and CDR2 YNNKEL come from the germline V gene (reference sequence). CDR3 sequence reads: CASSQLQGTDDYTF. CDR3 sequence (DNA): TGTGCCAGCAGCCAATTACAGGGAACGGACGACTACACCTTC.

The chain has TRBV4-2 and TRBJ1-1; 11 bases are shared with TRBD1. The CDR3 spans 18 residues. Germline loops: CDR1 LGHNA, CDR2 YNFKEQ. V shed 1 base, J shed 0 bases, and the junction held 7 bases outside the gene matches. The CDR3 nucleotides read TGTGCCAGCAGCCAAGCCCGAGGACAGGGGGCGATGAACACTGAAGCTTTCTTT. As protein: CASSQARGQGAMNTEAFF.

V is TRBV7-9 and J is TRBJ2-7; a possible D gene is TRBD2 (5 bases). In germline, CDR1 is SEHNR, CDR2 FQNEAQ (reference sequence). The CDR3 covers 14 residues. V was clipped by 4 bases and J by 3 bases, with 13 bases between them. CDR3 DNA: TGTGCCAGCAGCTCGGACTCATCGAACTACGAGCAGTACTTC. Translating it yields CASSSDSSNYEQYF.

The rearrangement joins TRBV27 to TRBJ1-2; D is undetermined. The CDR3 runs to 14 residues. Germline lookup yields CDR1 MNHEY and CDR2 SMNVEV (reference sequence). V lost 5 bases, J lost 7 bases, and 17 bases lay in between. The CDR3 loop is CASSLQAALSGYTF. In DNA form, the CDR3 reads TGTGCCAGCAGTCTGCAGGCCGCTTTAAGTGGCTACACCTTC.

The CDR3 sequence: CASSPQTGGDTEAFF. Written as DNA, the CDR3 is TGTGCCAGCAGCCCACAGACAGGGGGTGACACTGAAGCTTTCTTT. The chain has TRBV7-9 and TRBJ1-1; 9 nucleotides line up with TRBD1. The length of the CDR3 is 15 residues. The germline gives CDR1 SEHNR, CDR2 FQNEAQ (reference sequence). With V trimmed by 5 bases and J by 3 bases, 7 bases remained unmatched.